This T cell receptor beta chain is drawn from a study of Ad26.COV2.S vaccination and SARS-CoV-2 variants. Study conclusions and caveats: Reports say spike-specific CD8+ and CD4+ T cell responses covered substantial breadth after vaccination. Possibly, TCR breadth and depth analyses underestimated total T cell responses.

A remark on this clone: Its antigen is currently unknown.

This CDR3 spans 13 amino acids. Per germline, CDR1 KGHDR and CDR2 SFDVKD. V lost 7 bases, J lost 7 bases, and 16 bases lay in between. The treatment is: roughly 20 received Ad26.COV2.S at low or high dose, single or two shots; several received placebo; per-sample allocation not given. Repertoires come from day 63 after the first vaccine or placebo injection. An Ad26 vector that expressed Wuhan-strain SARS-CoV-2 spike constituted the vaccine. The table came from immunoSEQ multiplex PCR; TCRdb's copy has only in-frame clones and leaves some out. The table has under 500,000 clones, about 90% seen once. This clonotype originated in a person aged 18-60 years who received the Ad26.COV2.S COVID-19 vaccine or a placebo. This chain joins TRBV24-1 and TRBJ2-7; D gene uncertain. Source: peripheral blood, taken in a trial of Ad26.COV2.S vaccine versus placebo. This CDR3 is CATSQLPSEEQYF. The CDR3 DNA sequence: TGTGCCACCAGCCAATTACCTTCGGAGGAGCAGTACTTC.